This T cell receptor (beta chain) was sequenced for a study of blood T cells in healthy people across ages. Notes on the study in general: Samples with more naive T cells showed higher observed beta diversity.

Combining a sample-barcoded 5' primer with a J-beta primer mix, a second PCR ran for roughly 7 to 12 cycles. TCRdb redid the calling of the 5' RACE reads with MiXCR, one entry per CDR3 protein. This sample has some 750,000 distinct CDR3 sequences, with 22% found just once. Extractions gave at least 5.5 micrograms of total RNA per sample. In the case of this clonotype: The antigen remains undetermined.

This CDR3 spans 14 amino acids. Trimming removed 4 bases from V and 4 bases from J, with 12 bases in between. CDR1 and CDR2 (germline): LGHDT, YNNKEL (reference sequence). This chain links TRBV3-1 with TRBJ2-3, with D perhaps TRBD1 (5 bases). Sequencing was performed on blood. The clonotype originates from a man in his 70s in good health. The DNA for the CDR3 is TGTGCCAGCAGCCTGCCAGGGATGGCAGATACGCAGTATTTT. Protein sequence: CASSLPGMADTQYF.